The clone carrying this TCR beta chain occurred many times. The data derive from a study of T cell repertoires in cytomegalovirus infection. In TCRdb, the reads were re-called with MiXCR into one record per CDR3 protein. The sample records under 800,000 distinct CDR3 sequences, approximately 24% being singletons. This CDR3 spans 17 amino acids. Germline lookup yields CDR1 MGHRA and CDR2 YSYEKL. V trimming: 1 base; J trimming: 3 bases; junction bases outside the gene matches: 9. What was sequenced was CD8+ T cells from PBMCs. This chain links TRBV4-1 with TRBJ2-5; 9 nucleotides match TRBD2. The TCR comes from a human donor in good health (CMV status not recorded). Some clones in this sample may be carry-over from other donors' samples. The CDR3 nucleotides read TGCGCCAGCAGCCAAGTTGCGGGGGGGCCTTTGAAAGAGACCCAGTACTTC. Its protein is CASSQVAGGPLKETQYF.